This T cell receptor (beta chain) appears in the sequencing data of a study of blood T cells in healthy people across ages. Primers used in a second PCR of roughly 6 to 12 cycles were a sample-barcoded 5' primer and a J-beta primer mix. TCRdb analysed the 5' RACE reads with MiXCR anew, one entry per CDR3 protein. There are about 720,000 distinct CDR3 sequences in the sample; 22% occur only once, and about 20% lies in the top ten. Trimming pared 8 bases from V and 4 bases from J, leaving 29 bases between. The CDR3 sequence is 18 residues long. Germline V gives CDR1 MNHEY, CDR2 SVGEGT. The TCR comes from a man between 65 and 85 years old in good health. Input material: blood. The chain carries TRBV6-2 or TRBV6-3 and TRBJ1-2, with D possibly TRBD1 on 5 matching bases. The CDR3 DNA sequence: TGTGCCAGCCGCGAATACGGGACCGGCCAACCTCTCCCCTATGGCTACACCTTC. It translates to CASREYGTGQPLPYGYTF.